This passage covers 18 T cell receptor beta chains from one sample sequenced in a study of cytomegalovirus exposure and HLA in healthy donors. Sequencing used immunoSEQ multiplex PCR; TCRdb keeps in-frame clones, though not all of them. Of around 300,000 clones detected, approximately 86% appear once; the ten largest clones hold 0.9% to 1.1%. Sequencing used PBMCs. The receptor source for this set is a woman aged 18-35 years in good health and CMV-seronegative.

For this clone: The junction departs from germline at one end; a sequencing error may be responsible. The chain is built from TRBV27 and TRBJ2-5; TRBD2 aligns across 11 bases. Germline V gene sequence: CDR1 MNHEY, CDR2 SMNVEV (reference sequence). This CDR3 has 18 residues. The CDR3 bases are TGTGCCAGCAGTTTAGTAGCGGGGGGGCCGAGTTGGCAAGATACCCAGTACTTC. As protein: CASSLVAGGPSWQDTQYF.

A single count supports this clone. The chain uses TRBV5-1 and TRBJ1-2, with a weak D call TRBD1 (6 bases). V was cut by 0 bases and J by 4 bases, with 10 bases left in between. Germline V gene lookup returns CDR1 SGHRS and CDR2 YFSETQ. This CDR3 has 14 residues. CDR3: CASSLETGPYGYTF. CDR3 nucleotides: TGCGCCAGCAGCTTGGAAACAGGGCCCTATGGCTACACCTTC.

This chain uses TRBV11-2 with TRBJ1-6, with D tentatively TRBD1 (5 bases). Germline loops: CDR1 SGHAT, CDR2 FQNNGV. This CDR3 comprises 17 residues. The germline V and J ends were trimmed by 0 bases and 0 bases, with 9 bases remaining between them. CDR3 region: CASSLDRQSSYNSPLHF. CDR3 in DNA: TGTGCCAGCAGCTTAGACCGACAGAGCTCCTATAATTCACCCCTCCACTTT.

V is TRBV7-2 and J is TRBJ2-3; 7 bases are a match to TRBD2. V was pared by 3 bases and J by 4 bases, with 16 bases of the junction left unmatched. Germline CDR1 is SGHTA and CDR2 is FQGNSA. The CDR3 contains 18 residues. As DNA, the CDR3 is TGTGCCAGCAGCTTCGGGATGCGGGACTACCGCGTCTCAGATACGCAGTATTTT. Translation: CASSFGMRDYRVSDTQYF.

This chain links TRBV30 with TRBJ1-1; a possible D gene is TRBD1 (6 bases). Trimming pared 0 bases from V and 6 bases from J, leaving 20 bases between. This CDR3 has 16 amino acids. Per germline, CDR1 GTSNPN and CDR2 SVGIG (reference sequence). In DNA form, the CDR3 reads TGTGCCTGGAGTGTACCCCCTCATCGGCCAGGGGCTGAAGCTTTCTTT. Protein product: CAWSVPPHRPGAEAFF.

The chain couples TRBV27 to TRBJ1-6; D remains ambiguous. Between the trimmed V and J ends, which lost 6 bases and 0 bases, there was a span of 12 bases. This CDR3 is 16 amino acids long. CDR1 is MNHEY and CDR2 is SMNVEV in the germline V gene (reference sequence). The CDR3 loop is CASREIGGSYNSPLHF. CDR3 sequence (DNA): TGTGCCAGCAGGGAGATAGGAGGCTCCTATAATTCACCCCTCCACTTT.

Of note for this clone: Other DNA sequences in this specimen translate into the identical CDR3. This sequence joins TRBV5-1 and TRBJ1-2; tentatively, D is TRBD1 (5 bases). The germline V gene has CDR1 SGHRS and CDR2 YFSETQ. The CDR3 runs 13 residues. V lost 0 bases and J lost 2, with 5 bases in between. The CDR3 loop is CASSLDRNYGYTF. The CDR3 DNA sequence: TGCGCCAGCAGCTTGGACAGGAACTATGGCTACACCTTC.

The chain recombines TRBV27 with TRBJ2-7; 10 positions agree with TRBD1. V lost 5 bases and J lost 5; bases outside the gene matches: 6. CDR1 is MNHEY and CDR2 is SMNVEV in the germline V gene (reference sequence). This CDR3 is built from 14 residues. This chain's CDR3 is CASSRQGAQNEQYF. Written as DNA, the CDR3 is TGTGCCAGCAGTCGACAGGGGGCGCAAAACGAGCAGTACTTC.

V usage is TRBV28 and J usage is TRBJ2-7; no definite D call. CDR3 size: 12 residues. Trimming cost V 7 bases and J 4 bases, with 11 bases left between them. CDR1 and CDR2 from the germline V gene are MDHEN and SYDVKM. The CDR3 reads CASTNEVYEQYF. Written as DNA, the CDR3 is TGTGCCAGCACCAATGAGGTATACGAGCAGTACTTC.

J is TRBJ2-1 and V is TRBV19, with 9 positions matching TRBD2. Trimming cost V 0 bases and J 8 bases; bases outside gene matches: 14. The CDR3 runs 18 residues. CDR1 is LNHDA and CDR2 is SQIVND in the germline V gene (reference sequence). CDR3 amino acids: CASSIETAGAGGPYEQFF. The CDR3 bases are TGTGCCAGTAGTATAGAGACCGCCGGGGCGGGAGGGCCCTATGAGCAGTTCTTC.

V gene TRBV30 combines with J gene TRBJ2-1, with 8 bases lining up with TRBD1. Germline values: CDR1 GTSNPN, CDR2 SVGIG (reference sequence). The CDR3 length is 15 residues. The V and J ends lost 2 bases and 8 bases, in that order; junction bases with no gene match: 11. The CDR3 sequence: CAWSLTAGGLDEQFF. CDR3 coding DNA: TGTGCCTGGAGTCTGACGGCAGGGGGCTTGGATGAGCAGTTCTTC. The whole variable domain, remainder taken from reference TRBV30 and TRBJ2-1, is SQTIHQWPATLVQPVGSPLSLECTVEGTSNPNLYWYRQAAGRGLQLLFYSVGIGQISSEVPQNLSASRPQDRQFILSSKKLLLSDSGFYLCAWSLTAGGLDEQFFGPGTRLTVL.

This rearrangement joins TRBV29-1 to TRBJ1-1, with D perhaps matching TRBD1 (6 bases). This CDR3 is built from 13 residues. In germline, CDR1 is SQVTM, CDR2 ANQGSEA. Trimming took 3 bases from V and 3 from J, leaving 11 bases between them. CDR3 coding DNA: TGCAGCGTTGATCAGGGGCGAGACACTGAAGCTTTCTTT. Its protein is CSVDQGRDTEAFF.

There are a few counts of this clone. The chain is built from TRBV7-8 and TRBJ1-2; 7 bases match TRBD1. This CDR3 comprises 16 residues. The J segment lost 4 bases and the V segment lost 4 bases, leaving 12 bases of the junction unmatched. Germline V gene data show CDR1 as SGHVS and CDR2 as FQNEAQ. This CDR3 is CASSSIPGTDFYGYTF. In DNA form, the CDR3 reads TGTGCCAGCAGCTCCATCCCCGGGACAGACTTCTATGGCTACACCTTC. Complete variable domain (other parts from reference TRBV7-8 and TRBJ1-2): GAGVSQSPRYKVAKRGQDVALRCDPISGHVSLFWYQQALGQGPEFLTYFQNEAQLDKSGLPSDRFFAERPEGSVSTLKIQRTQQEDSAVYLCASSSIPGTDFYGYTFGSGTRLTVV.

This clone showed up just a few times. V gene TRBV6-1 combines with J gene TRBJ1-1; possible D gene TRBD1, 6 bases. Germline lookup yields CDR1 MNHNS and CDR2 SASEGT. V was pared by 7 bases and J by 3 bases, with 15 bases between. The CDR3 runs to 14 residues. CDR3 sequence: CASNLGGADTEAFF. CDR3 DNA sequence: TGTGCCAGCAATCTGGGGGGGGCGGACACTGAAGCTTTCTTT.

The sample holds a few counts of this clone. The chain uses TRBV10-1 and TRBJ2-2, with 8 nucleotides matching TRBD1. V lost 6 bases, J lost 7 bases, and 7 bases stayed unmatched. CDR1 and CDR2 (germline): WNHNN, SYGVQD (reference sequence). This CDR3 is built from 14 residues. The CDR3: CASSYGQGDGELFF. DNA of the CDR3: TGCGCCAGCAGCTACGGACAGGGCGACGGGGAGCTGTTTTTT.

The chain joins TRBV7-3 to TRBJ2-5; 9 nucleotides match TRBD1. Trimming at V came to 4 bases and at J to 5 bases, leaving 5 bases not matched to a gene. The CDR3 runs to 14 residues. CDR1 is SGHTA and CDR2 is FQGTGA in the germline V gene. CDR3 DNA: TGTGCCAGCAGCTCTGGGACAGGGAGGGAGACCCAGTACTTC. Residues: CASSSGTGRETQYF.

The chain links TRBV27 to TRBJ2-3; 15 bases fit TRBD2. Germline V gene sequence: CDR1 MNHEY, CDR2 SMNVEV (reference sequence). Trimming at V came to 8 bases and at J to 4 bases, leaving 13 bases not matched to a gene. The CDR3 is made up of 18 amino acids. CDR3 region: CASWYGTSGRRTADTQYF. The CDR3 nucleotides read TGTGCCAGCTGGTACGGGACTAGCGGGAGGAGGACCGCAGATACGCAGTATTTT.

V and J are TRBV6-1 and TRBJ2-7; unclear D gene. Germline V gives CDR1 MNHNS, CDR2 SASEGT. Trimming removed 1 base at V and 7 bases at J, with 17 bases between. This CDR3 is 15 amino acids long. The DNA of the CDR3 is TGTGCCAGCAGTGAAGTTGACTTTTCTACCGGGGAGCAGTACTTC. Protein product: CASSEVDFSTGEQYF.